Below are 5 T cell receptor beta chains sequenced from a single sample in a study of HIV-infected children after antiretroviral therapy interruption. As for treatment: PENTA 11 planned treatment interruption arm or continuous ART arm. A 3' RACE protocol on RNA, with unique molecular identifiers, produced the TCR library. TCRdb redid the calling of the 3' RACE reads with MiXCR, one entry per CDR3 protein. The table lists about 89,000 distinct CDR3 sequences, 6.9% of them singletons. The sample was CD45RA+ CD4+ T cells from PBMCs, pooled from several time points, taken from a donor given antiretroviral therapy, either interrupted or continuous. Subset in this sample: naive CD4+ CD45RA+ CD45RO- T cells. These TCRs come from a pool of human donors with HIV.

This clonotype was seen repeatedly, ten times or more. The V call is TRBV11-3, the J call TRBJ2-1; D gene ambiguous. V lost 5 bases, J lost 8 bases, and 16 bases lay in between. CDR3 length: 14 amino acids. Germline V gives CDR1 SGHNT, CDR2 YENEEA. CDR3 sequence (DNA): TGTGCCAGCAGCCCAGAGTTGAACAAGCATGAGCAGTTCTTC. Translating it yields CASSPELNKHEQFF.

This clonotype was counted many times. V usage is TRBV30 and J usage is TRBJ2-5; D assignment may be TRBD1 or TRBD2 (5 bases each). Germline-derived CDR1 and CDR2 are GTSNPN and SVGIG (reference sequence). Deletions cut 2 bases from V and 8 bases from J, with 12 bases between. The length of the CDR3 is 12 residues. CDR3: CAWSMWGPTQYF. CDR3 in DNA: TGTGCCTGGAGTATGTGGGGACCCACCCAGTACTTC.

This clonotype was seen at least ten times. The chain combines TRBV19 with TRBJ2-5; 10 bases line up with TRBD2. CDR3 size: 15 residues. Germline V gene data show CDR1 as LNHDA and CDR2 as SQIVND (reference sequence). V lost 9 bases to trimming and J lost 4 bases; unmatched junction nucleotides: 11. The chain's CDR3 is CASATGTSVRETQYF. Here the CDR3 DNA reads TGTGCCAGCGCCACCGGGACTAGCGTTAGAGAGACCCAGTACTTC.

This clonotype was recorded many times. The rearrangement joins TRBV2 to TRBJ1-1; D possibly corresponds to TRBD1 (6 bases). Germline V lookup: CDR1 SNHLY, CDR2 FYNNEI. Trimming pared 7 bases from V and 4 bases from J, leaving 19 bases between. The CDR3 extends over 15 amino acids. The CDR3 DNA reads TGTGCCAGCACTAGAATGACAGGAGGGTTCACTGAAGCTTTCTTT. As protein: CASTRMTGGFTEAFF.

This clonotype was found many times. The V gene is TRBV10-3, the J gene TRBJ2-7; TRBD1 aligns across 8 bases. Germline V CDR1 and CDR2: ENHRY, SYGVKD. The CDR3 spans 14 residues. V shed 6 bases and J 1 base; nucleotides not matched to a gene: 5. In nucleotides, the CDR3 is TGTGCCATCAGCCAAAGGACAGGGTCCTACGAGCAGTACTTC. Amino acids: CAISQRTGSYEQYF.